These T cell receptor beta chains were read from a single sample in a study of cytomegalovirus exposure and HLA in healthy donors. The protocol was immunoSEQ multiplex PCR, while the TCRdb copy is restricted to in-frame clones and leaves out a portion. The sample yields 200,000 to 250,000 clones, about 81% seen once. The sample was PBMCs. These receptors all come from a woman in her thirties or forties in good health and CMV-seronegative. Both conserved end residues are part of each CDR3. D genes are given only for firm matches. Expanded clones are given a class, and other clones once, few, many or no size at all.

V	size	D	J	CDR3	DNA
TRBV7-6	few	TRBD1	TRBJ2-7	CASRMGQNYEQYF	TGTGCCAGCAGAATGGGACAGAACTACGAGCAGTACTTC
TRBV2	.	.	TRBJ2-7	CASSPKYEQYF	TGTGCCAGCAGTCCCAAATACGAGCAGTACTTC
TRBV27	.	.	TRBJ1-2	CASSYGALQGYGYTF	TGTGCCAGCAGTTATGGGGCTCTCCAGGGCTATGGCTACACCTTC
TRBV6-5	once	.	TRBJ2-7	CASSSNSYEQYF	TGTGCCAGCAGTAGCAATTCCTACGAGCAGTACTTC
TRBV18	.	.	TRBJ1-1	CASTQGSSEAFF	TGTGCCAGCACCCAAGGGAGTTCGGAAGCTTTCTTT
TRBV5-3	.	TRBD2	TRBJ2-7	CARSLAGGASYEQYF	TGTGCCAGAAGCTTGGCGGGGGGGGCCTCCTACGAGCAGTACTTC
TRBV29-1	.	.	TRBJ2-7	CSVAGTYEQYF	TGCAGCGTTGCGGGGACCTACGAGCAGTACTTC
TRBV27	.	TRBD2	TRBJ2-4	CASSLAAGTSGRAGLAKNIQYF	TGTGCCAGCAGTTTAGCGGCAGGGACTAGCGGGAGGGCCGGGCTAGCCAAAAACATTCAGTACTTC
TRBV27	.	.	TRBJ1-1	CASSLGPGVVNTEAFF	TGTGCCAGCAGTTTAGGACCCGGGGTGGTGAACACTGAAGCTTTCTTT
TRBV30	.	.	TRBJ2-2	CAWSVIRRRGELFF	TGTGCCTGGAGTGTTATTAGGAGGCGTGGGGAGCTGTTTTTT
TRBV7-9	once	.	TRBJ2-5	CASSPTLGSLAVEQETQYF	TGTGCCAGCAGCCCTACACTTGGTAGCTTAGCGGTTGAACAAGAGACCCAGTACTTC
TRBV7-9	.	.	TRBJ1-4	CASSSRRATNEKLFF	TGTGCCAGCAGCTCAAGACGGGCAACTAATGAAAAACTGTTTTTT
TRBV6-5	.	TRBD1	TRBJ1-2	CASRPGQGSYGYTF	TGTGCCAGCAGACCGGGACAGGGAAGCTATGGCTACACCTTC
TRBV6-1	.	TRBD1	TRBJ2-7	CASSRQGKREQYF	TGTGCCAGCAGTCGACAGGGGAAGCGGGAGCAGTACTTC
TRBV2	.	.	TRBJ1-4	CASSDNRSNEKLFF	TGTGCCAGCAGTGACAACCGGTCTAATGAAAAACTGTTTTTT
TRBV5-6	.	.	TRBJ1-4	CASSLLQGGEKLFF	TGTGCCAGCAGCTTGTTACAGGGTGGAGAAAAACTGTTTTTT
TRBV14	.	.	TRBJ2-1	CASSQDPLSEQIIYNEQFF	TGTGCCAGCAGCCAAGACCCGCTTTCGGAGCAAATAATCTACAATGAGCAGTTCTTC
TRBV5-1	once	.	TRBJ1-1	CASSLAPYKTAGTEAFF	TGCGCCAGCAGCTTGGCCCCATATAAGACCGCAGGCACTGAAGCTTTCTTT
TRBV28	.	.	TRBJ2-3	CASYRTNTDTQYF	TGTGCCAGCTACCGGACTAATACAGATACGCAGTATTTT
TRBV11-2	once	TRBD2	TRBJ2-7	CASRPLAGASYEQYF	TGTGCCAGCAGACCGCTAGCGGGGGCATCCTACGAGCAGTACTTC
TRBV10-3	.	TRBD1	TRBJ1-1	CAIRIQGVDTEAFF	TGTGCCATCAGGATACAGGGGGTCGACACTGAAGCTTTCTTT
TRBV5-1	.	TRBD2	TRBJ2-7	CASSEGGRGSSYEQYF	TGCGCCAGCAGCGAGGGAGGGCGGGGGAGCTCCTACGAGCAGTACTTC
TRBV28	.	.	TRBJ2-7	CASSPGAYEQYF	TGTGCCAGCAGTCCCGGGGCCTACGAGCAGTACTTC
TRBV6-6	once	TRBD2	TRBJ2-1	CASAEREGLNEQFF	TGTGCCAGTGCGGAGCGGGAGGGCCTCAATGAGCAGTTCTTC
TRBV6-5	.	TRBD1	TRBJ1-3	CASSYGRGPGNTIYF	TGTGCCAGCAGTTACGGCAGGGGGCCTGGAAACACCATATATTTT
TRBV6-1	.	.	TRBJ1-5	CASSDGSTLEGPQHF	TGTGCCAGCAGTGACGGCAGTACCCTCGAGGGGCCCCAGCATTTT
TRBV18	.	.	TRBJ1-5	CASSQGQTHQPQHF	TGTGCCAGCTCACAAGGACAGACCCATCAGCCCCAGCATTTT
TRBV18	.	TRBD1	TRBJ1-1	CASSLGQGAIQAEAFF	TGTGCCAGCTCACTGGGACAGGGGGCGATCCAGGCTGAAGCTTTCTTT
TRBV19	once	TRBD2	TRBJ2-5	CASSPREAKYQETQYF	TGTGCCAGTAGCCCCCGGGAGGCTAAGTACCAAGAGACCCAGTACTTC